This TCR beta chain was recorded in a study of blood T cells in healthy people across ages. Whole-study results and caveats: Roughly linearly, TCR beta diversity per million T cells fell as age increased.

Primers used in a second PCR of roughly 7 to 12 cycles were a sample-barcoded 5' primer and a J-beta primer mix. A single record per CDR3 protein comes from TCRdb applying MiXCR to the 5' RACE reads. The sample lists about 1.4 million distinct CDR3 sequences; around 59% were seen once. In regard to this clonotype: Its antigen is currently unknown.

The receptor was derived from a man between 18 and 29 years old in good health. The sequencing input was blood.

The CDR3 region has the DNA TGTGCCAGCAGTTCCCCCCGGGACAGCTATTACGAGCAGTACTTC. Translation: CASSSPRDSYYEQYF. The rearrangement links TRBV28 to TRBJ2-5; 7 bases fit TRBD1. The J call may be wrong; the DNA end is better matched by TRBJ2-7. This CDR3 spans 15 amino acids. Germline assignment: CDR1 MDHEN and CDR2 SYDVKM.